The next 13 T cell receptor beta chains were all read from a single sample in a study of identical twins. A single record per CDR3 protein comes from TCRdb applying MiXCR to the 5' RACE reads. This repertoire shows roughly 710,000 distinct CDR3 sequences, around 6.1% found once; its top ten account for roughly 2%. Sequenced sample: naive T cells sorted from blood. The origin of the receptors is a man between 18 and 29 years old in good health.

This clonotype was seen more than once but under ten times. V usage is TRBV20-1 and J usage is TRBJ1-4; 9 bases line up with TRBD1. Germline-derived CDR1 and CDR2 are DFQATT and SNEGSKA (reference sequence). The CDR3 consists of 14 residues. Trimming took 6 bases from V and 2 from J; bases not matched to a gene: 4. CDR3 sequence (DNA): TGCAGTGCACCTACAGGGGGCACTAATGAAAAACTGTTTTTT. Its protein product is CSAPTGGTNEKLFF.

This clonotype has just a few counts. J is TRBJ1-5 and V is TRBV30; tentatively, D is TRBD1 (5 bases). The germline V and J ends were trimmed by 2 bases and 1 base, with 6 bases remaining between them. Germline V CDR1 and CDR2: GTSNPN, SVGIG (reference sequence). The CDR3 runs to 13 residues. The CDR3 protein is CAWSRQSNQPQHF. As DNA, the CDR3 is TGTGCCTGGAGTCGACAGAGCAATCAGCCCCAGCATTTT.

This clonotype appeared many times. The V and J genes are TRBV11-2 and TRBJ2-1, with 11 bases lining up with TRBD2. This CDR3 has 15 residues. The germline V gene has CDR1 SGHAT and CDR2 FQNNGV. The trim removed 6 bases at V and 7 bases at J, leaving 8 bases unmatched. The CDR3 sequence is CASRPLAGVLNEQFF. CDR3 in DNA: TGTGCCAGCAGGCCACTAGCGGGAGTTTTGAATGAGCAGTTCTTC.

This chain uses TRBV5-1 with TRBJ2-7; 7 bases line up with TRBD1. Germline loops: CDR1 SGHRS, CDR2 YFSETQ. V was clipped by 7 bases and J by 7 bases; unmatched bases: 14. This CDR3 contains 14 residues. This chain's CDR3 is CASRMQGVDLEQYF. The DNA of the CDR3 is TGCGCCAGCCGAATGCAGGGGGTGGACCTGGAGCAGTACTTC.

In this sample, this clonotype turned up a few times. Here the CDR3 reads CASSLTPQGSLPVFF. The DNA of the CDR3 is TGTGCCAGCAGCTTAACTCCCCAGGGGTCCCTTCCGGTGTTTTTT. The chain carries TRBV7-2 and TRBJ1-4; TRBD1 might be the D (6 bases). CDR3 length: 15 amino acids. V lost 2 bases and J lost 15, with 22 bases in between. CDR1 and CDR2 from the germline V gene are SGHTA and FQGNSA. The full variable domain, its missing parts supplied by reference TRBV7-2 and TRBJ1-4, is GAGVSQSPSNKVTEKGKDVELRCDPISGHTALYWYRQSLGQGLEFLIYFQGNSAPDKSGLPSDRFSAERTGGSVSTLTIQRTQQEDSAVYLCASSLTPQGSLPVFFGSGTQLSVL.

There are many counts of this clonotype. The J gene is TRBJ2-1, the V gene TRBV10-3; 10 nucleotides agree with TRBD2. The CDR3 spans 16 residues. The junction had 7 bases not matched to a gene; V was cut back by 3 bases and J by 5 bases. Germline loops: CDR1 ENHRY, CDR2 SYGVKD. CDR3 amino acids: CAISDRTSGSNNEQFF. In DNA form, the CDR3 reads TGTGCCATCAGTGACCGGACTAGCGGTAGTAACAATGAGCAGTTCTTC.

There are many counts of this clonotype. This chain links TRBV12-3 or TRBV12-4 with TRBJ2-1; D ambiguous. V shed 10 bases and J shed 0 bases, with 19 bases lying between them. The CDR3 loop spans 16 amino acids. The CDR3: CATDTGGASSYNEQFF. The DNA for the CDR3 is TGTGCCACCGACACGGGTGGCGCGAGCTCCTACAATGAGCAGTTCTTC.

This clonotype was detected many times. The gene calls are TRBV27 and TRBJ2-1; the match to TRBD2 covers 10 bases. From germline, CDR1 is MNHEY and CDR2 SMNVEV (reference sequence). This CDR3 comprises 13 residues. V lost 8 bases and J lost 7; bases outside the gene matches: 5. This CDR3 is CASGTSVYNEQFF. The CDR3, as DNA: TGTGCCAGCGGGACTAGCGTTTATAATGAGCAGTTCTTC.

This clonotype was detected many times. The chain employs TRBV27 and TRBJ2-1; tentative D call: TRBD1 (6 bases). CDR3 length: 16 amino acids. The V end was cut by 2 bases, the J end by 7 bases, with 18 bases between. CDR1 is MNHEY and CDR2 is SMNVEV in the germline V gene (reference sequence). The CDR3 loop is CASSLGQGSGRNEQFF. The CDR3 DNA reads TGTGCCAGCAGTTTAGGGCAGGGGTCCGGTAGAAATGAGCAGTTCTTC.

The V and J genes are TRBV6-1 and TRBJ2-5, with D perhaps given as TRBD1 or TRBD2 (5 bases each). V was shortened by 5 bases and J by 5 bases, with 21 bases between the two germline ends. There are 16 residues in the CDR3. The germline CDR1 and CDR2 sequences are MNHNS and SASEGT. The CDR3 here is CASSPGDRGLPETQYF. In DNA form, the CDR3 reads TGTGCCAGCAGTCCCGGGGATAGGGGCCTTCCGGAGACCCAGTACTTC.

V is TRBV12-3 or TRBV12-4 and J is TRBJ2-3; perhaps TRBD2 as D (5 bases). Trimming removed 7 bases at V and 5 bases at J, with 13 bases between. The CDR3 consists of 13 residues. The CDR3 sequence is CASNTPGKDTQYF. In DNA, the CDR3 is TGTGCCAGCAATACTCCGGGGAAAGATACGCAGTATTTT.

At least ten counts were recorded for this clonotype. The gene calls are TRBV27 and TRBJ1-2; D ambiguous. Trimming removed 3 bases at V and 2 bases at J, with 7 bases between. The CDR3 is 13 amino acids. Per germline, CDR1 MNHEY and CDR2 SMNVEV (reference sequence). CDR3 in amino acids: CASSFGANYGYTF. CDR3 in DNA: TGTGCCAGCAGTTTCGGAGCAAACTATGGCTACACCTTC.

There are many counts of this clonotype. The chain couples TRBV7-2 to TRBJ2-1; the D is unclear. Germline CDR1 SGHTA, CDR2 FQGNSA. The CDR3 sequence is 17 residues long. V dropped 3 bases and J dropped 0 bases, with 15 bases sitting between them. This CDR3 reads CASSFGTDWSSYNEQFF. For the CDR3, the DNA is TGTGCCAGCAGCTTTGGAACGGATTGGAGCTCCTACAATGAGCAGTTCTTC.